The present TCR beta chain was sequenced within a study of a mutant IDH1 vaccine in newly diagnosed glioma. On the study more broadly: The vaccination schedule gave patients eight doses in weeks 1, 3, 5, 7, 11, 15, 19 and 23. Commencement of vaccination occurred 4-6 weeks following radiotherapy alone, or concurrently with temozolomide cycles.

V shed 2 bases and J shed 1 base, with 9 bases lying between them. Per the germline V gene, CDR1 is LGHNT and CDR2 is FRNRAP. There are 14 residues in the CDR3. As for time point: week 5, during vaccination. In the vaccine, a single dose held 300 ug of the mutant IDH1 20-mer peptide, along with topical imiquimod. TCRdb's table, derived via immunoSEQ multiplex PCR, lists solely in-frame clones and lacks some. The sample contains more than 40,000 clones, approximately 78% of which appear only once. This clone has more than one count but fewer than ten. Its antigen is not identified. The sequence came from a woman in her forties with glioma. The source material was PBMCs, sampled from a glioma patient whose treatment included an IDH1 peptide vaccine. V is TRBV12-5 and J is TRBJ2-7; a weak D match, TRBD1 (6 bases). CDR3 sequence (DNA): TGTGCTAGTGGTTTGTTGGGGGCTTCCTACGAGCAGTACTTC. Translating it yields CASGLLGASYEQYF.